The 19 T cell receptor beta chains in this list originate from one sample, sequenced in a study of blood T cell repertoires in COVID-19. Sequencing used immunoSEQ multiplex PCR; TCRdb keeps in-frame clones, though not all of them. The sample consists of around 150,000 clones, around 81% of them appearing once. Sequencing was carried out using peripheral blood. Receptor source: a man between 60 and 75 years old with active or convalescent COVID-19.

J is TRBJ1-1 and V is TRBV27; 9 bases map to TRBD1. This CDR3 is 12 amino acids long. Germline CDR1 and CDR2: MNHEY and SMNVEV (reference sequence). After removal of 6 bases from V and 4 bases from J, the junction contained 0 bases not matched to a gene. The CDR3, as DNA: TGTGCCAGCAGGACAGGGGGCACTGAAGCTTTCTTT. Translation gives CASRTGGTEAFF.

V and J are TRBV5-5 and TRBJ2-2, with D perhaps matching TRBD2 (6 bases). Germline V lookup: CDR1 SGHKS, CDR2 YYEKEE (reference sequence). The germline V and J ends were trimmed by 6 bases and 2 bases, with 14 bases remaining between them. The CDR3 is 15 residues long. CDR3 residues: CASNSGGPNTGELFF. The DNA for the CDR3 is TGTGCCAGCAACTCCGGGGGTCCTAACACCGGGGAGCTGTTTTTT.

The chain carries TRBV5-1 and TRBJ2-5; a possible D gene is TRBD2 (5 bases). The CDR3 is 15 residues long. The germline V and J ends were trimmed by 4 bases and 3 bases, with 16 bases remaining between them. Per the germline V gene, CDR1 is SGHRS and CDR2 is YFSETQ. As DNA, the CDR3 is TGCGCCAGCAGCCCGGCGGGTGTGGGGAAAGAGACCCAGTACTTC. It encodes CASSPAGVGKETQYF.

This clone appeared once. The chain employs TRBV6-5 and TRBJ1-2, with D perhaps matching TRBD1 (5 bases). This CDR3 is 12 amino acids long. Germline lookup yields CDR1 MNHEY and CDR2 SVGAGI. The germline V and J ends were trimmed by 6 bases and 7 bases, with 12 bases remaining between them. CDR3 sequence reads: CASRRGVGGYTF. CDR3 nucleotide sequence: TGTGCCAGCAGGCGGGGGGTAGGTGGCTACACCTTC.

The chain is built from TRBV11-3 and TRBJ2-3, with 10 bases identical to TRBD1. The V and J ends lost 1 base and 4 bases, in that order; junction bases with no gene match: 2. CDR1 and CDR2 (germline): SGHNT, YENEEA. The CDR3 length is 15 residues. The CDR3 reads CASSLGQGAADTQYF. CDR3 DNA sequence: TGTGCCAGCAGCTTAGGACAGGGGGCTGCAGATACGCAGTATTTT. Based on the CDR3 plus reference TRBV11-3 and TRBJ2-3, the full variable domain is EAGVVQSPRYKIIEKKQPVAFWCNPISGHNTLYWYLQNLGQGPELLIRYENEEAVDDSQLPKDRFSAERLKGVDSTLKIQPAELGDSAVYLCASSLGQGAADTQYFGPGTRLTVL.

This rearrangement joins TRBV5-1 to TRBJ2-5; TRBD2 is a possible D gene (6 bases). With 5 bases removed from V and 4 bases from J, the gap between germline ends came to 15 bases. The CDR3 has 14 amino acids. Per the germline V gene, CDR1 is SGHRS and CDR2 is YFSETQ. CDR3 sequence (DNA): TGCGCCAGCAGACTAGCTGCGTTTCCAGAGACCCAGTACTTC. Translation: CASRLAAFPETQYF.

Written as DNA, the CDR3 is TGTGCCAGCAGTCCAGGGGACACCGGGGAGCTGTTTTTT. Translated, it gives CASSPGDTGELFF. The chain is built from TRBV28 and TRBJ2-2; D is perhaps TRBD1 (6 bases). V was shortened by 5 bases and J by 3 bases, with 7 bases between the two germline ends. Per germline, CDR1 MDHEN and CDR2 SYDVKM. This CDR3 has 13 amino acids.

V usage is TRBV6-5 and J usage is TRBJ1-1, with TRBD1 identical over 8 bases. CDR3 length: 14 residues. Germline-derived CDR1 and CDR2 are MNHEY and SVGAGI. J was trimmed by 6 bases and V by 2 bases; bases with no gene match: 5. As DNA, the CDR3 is TGTGCCAGCAGTTACGAGACAGGGGTCCCTGAAGCTTTCTTT. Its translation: CASSYETGVPEAFF.

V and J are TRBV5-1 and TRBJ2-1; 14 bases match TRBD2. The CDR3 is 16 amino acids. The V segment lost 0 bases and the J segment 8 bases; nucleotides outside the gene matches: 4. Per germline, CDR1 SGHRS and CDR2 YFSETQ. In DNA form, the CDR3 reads TGCGCCAGCAGCTTGGGGACTAGCGGGAGGAATTATGAGCAGTTCTTC. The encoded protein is CASSLGTSGRNYEQFF.

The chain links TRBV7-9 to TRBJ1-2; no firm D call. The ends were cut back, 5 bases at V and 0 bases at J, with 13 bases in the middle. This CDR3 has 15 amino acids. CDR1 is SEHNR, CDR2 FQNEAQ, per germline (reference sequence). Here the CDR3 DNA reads TGTGCCAGCAGCGCCCTAGCGTCAGCTAACTATGGCTACACCTTC. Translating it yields CASSALASANYGYTF.

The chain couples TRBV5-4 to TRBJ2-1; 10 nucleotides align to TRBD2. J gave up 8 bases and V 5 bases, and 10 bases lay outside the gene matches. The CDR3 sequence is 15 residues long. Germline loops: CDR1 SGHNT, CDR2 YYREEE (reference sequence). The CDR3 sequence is CASSQIAGGHYEQFF. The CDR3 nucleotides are TGTGCCAGCAGTCAGATAGCGGGAGGACATTATGAGCAGTTCTTC.

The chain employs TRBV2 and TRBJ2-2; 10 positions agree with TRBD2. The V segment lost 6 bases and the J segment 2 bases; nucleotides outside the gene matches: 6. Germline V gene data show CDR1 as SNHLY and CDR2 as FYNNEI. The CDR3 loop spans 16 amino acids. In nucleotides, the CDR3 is TGTGCCAGCAGAGAGAGCGGGGGGGCCAACACCGGGGAGCTGTTTTTT. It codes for CASRESGGANTGELFF.

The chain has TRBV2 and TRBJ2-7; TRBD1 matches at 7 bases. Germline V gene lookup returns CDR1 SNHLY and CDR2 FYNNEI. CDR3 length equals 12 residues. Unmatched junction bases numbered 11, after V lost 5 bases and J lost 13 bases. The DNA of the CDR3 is TGTGCCAGCAGTTCCCCCGGGACAGCCATCTACTTC. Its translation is CASSSPGTAIYF.

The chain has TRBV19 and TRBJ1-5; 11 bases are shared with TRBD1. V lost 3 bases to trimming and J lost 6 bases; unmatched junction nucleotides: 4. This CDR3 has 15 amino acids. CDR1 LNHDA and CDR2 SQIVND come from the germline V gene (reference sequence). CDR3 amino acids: CASSMGTGGSQPQHF. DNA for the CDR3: TGTGCCAGTAGTATGGGGACAGGGGGGAGTCAGCCCCAGCATTTT.

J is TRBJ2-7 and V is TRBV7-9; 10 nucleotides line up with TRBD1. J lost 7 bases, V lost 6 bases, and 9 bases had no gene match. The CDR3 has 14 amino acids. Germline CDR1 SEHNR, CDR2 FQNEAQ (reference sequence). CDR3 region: CASSYGTGEKEQYF. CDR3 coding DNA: TGTGCCAGCAGTTACGGGACAGGGGAGAAGGAGCAGTACTTC.

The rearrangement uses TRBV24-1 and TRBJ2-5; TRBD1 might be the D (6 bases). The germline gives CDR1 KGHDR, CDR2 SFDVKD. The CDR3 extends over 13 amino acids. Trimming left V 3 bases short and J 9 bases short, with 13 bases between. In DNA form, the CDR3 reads TGTGCCACCAGTGATCCCGGACAGTTGTCCCAGTACTTC. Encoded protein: CATSDPGQLSQYF.

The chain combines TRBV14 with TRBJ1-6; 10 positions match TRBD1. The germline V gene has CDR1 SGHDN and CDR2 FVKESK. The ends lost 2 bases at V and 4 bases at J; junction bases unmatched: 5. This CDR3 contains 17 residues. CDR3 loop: CASSQYRDRGYNSPLHF. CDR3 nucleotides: TGTGCCAGCAGCCAATACCGGGACAGGGGATATAATTCACCCCTCCACTTT.

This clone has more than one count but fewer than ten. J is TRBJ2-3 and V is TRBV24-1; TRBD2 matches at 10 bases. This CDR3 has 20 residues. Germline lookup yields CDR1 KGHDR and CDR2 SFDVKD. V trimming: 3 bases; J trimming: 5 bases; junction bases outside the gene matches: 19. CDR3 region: CATSDRELAGERGRRDTQYF. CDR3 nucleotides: TGTGCCACCAGTGATCGAGAGCTAGCGGGAGAGAGAGGGAGGAGAGATACGCAGTATTTT.

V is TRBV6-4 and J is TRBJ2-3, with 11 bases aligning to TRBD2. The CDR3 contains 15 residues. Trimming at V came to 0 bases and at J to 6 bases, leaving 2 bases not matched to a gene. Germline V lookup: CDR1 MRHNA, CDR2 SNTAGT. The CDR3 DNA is TGTGCCAGCAGTGACTCTACTAGCGGGAGCGATACGCAGTATTTT. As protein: CASSDSTSGSDTQYF.